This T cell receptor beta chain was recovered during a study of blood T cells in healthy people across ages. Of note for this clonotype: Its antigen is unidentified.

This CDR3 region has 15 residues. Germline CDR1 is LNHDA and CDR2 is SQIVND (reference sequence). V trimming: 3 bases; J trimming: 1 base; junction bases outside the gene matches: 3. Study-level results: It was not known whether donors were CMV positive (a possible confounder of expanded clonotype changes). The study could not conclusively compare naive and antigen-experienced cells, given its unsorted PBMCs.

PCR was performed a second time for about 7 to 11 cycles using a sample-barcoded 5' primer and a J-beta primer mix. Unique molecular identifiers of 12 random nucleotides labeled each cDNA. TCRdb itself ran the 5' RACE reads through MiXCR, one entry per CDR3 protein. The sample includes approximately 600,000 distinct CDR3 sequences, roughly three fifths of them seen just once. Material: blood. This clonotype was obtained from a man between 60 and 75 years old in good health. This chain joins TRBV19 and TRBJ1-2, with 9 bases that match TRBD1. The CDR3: CASSILGQGNYGYTF. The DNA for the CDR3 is TGTGCCAGTAGTATCCTGGGACAGGGTAACTATGGCTACACCTTC.